This T cell receptor (beta chain) comes out of a study of cytomegalovirus exposure and HLA in healthy donors (dated by TCRdb to the late 2010s). About the study as a whole: An earlier analysis of 550 to 700 of the donors reported more than 250 Gb of sequence data and 117 million unique TCR beta sequences from about 200 million T cells. The aim of the study was to test whether cataloging public T cell receptors could identify signatures of past pathogen exposure. To predict cytomegalovirus infection status, the study brought together high-throughput TCR immunosequencing, statistical association of individual TCRs with disease status, and machine learning. Roughly 5 DR-DQ haplotypes were treated as single units for association and clustering because of strong linkage in the cohort. In the later analysis, no new phenotypic data were used to find candidate immune exposures; instead, reliance was placed on TCR beta sequences and their occurrence across donors. In a later genetic analysis, genome-wide SNP genotypes for about three fifths of the 666 donors were used, and that subset was treated as a discovery cohort. Of the 300 to 450 genotyped donors, about 80% fell in the genetic ancestry cluster associated with self-reported Caucasian donors. In addition to the first cohort of about 650 subjects, a separate validation cohort of 130 or so different subjects was used. An early release covering roughly 640 HLA-typed donors comprised approximately 290 gigabases of sequencing data and tens of millions of unique TCR sequences. All discovery cohort repertoires had been generated using a single sequencing platform. HLA typing included class I and class II loci at four-digit resolution. The number of donors typed differed by locus, with about 629-640 for A, B, C, DRB1 and DQB1, about 500 for DQA1, nearly 610 for DPA1, and approximately 470 for DPB1. Donor age, sex, ethnicity and CMV serostatus were compiled together with the repertoire data. A later analysis re-examined previously published TCR beta repertoires from around 670 donors and added high-resolution HLA genotyping to investigate patterns of TCR occurrence. To decide whether each TCR beta V gene segment behaved as functional or pseudogenic, an earlier analysis of some 600 of the donors relied on high-throughput TCR beta sequencing. Using immunosequencing, the study profiled T cell repertoires from 640 or so subjects and related those repertoires to cytomegalovirus serostatus. Across around 400 genotyped donors of the cohort, an average of roughly 230,000 unique TCR beta nucleotide sequences per donor were sequenced, and 15% to 20% of those sequences were non-productive. Beyond this particular receptor, the publication reports: A group of highly shared sequence variants was considered likely to be a technical artifact of the sequencing pipeline. Correlated functional status among segregating V segments might reflect linkage disequilibrium, but an unknown experimental factor could not be ruled out. A later analysis found that TCR association rates varied across HLA loci, with DRB1 alleles showing the most associated TCRs and HLA-C alleles the fewest. In a later analysis, 15,000 to 20,000 TCR beta sequences were associated with specific HLA alleles at a false discovery rate of 0.05. Roughly uniform sequencing depth across donors was assumed in presence/absence analyses, although this assumption may not hold. In a later analysis, most CMV-associated TCR beta chains were found to appear HLA-restricted, with HLA associations seemingly driven largely by CMV exposure. Because HLA typing was missing for some donors at each locus, association tests included only the typed subset. An association between a missense DCLRE1C variant and V-gene and J-gene trimming of TCR beta chains was found in a later genetic analysis and replicated in an independent cohort. Strong co-occurrence of HLA alleles, especially DR and DQ, made assigning TCR associations to individual alleles difficult. According to a later genetic analysis, donors in an Asian-associated ancestry cluster had fewer N-insertions in productive TCRs than the approximately 650-donor mean. A later analysis found that HLA-associated TCR beta chains were more clonally expanded and had lower generation probabilities than equally common non-associated chains. In an earlier analysis of over 550 of the donors, most TCR beta V segments were observed in productive rearrangements about 87% or about 30% of the time, broadly matching IMGT annotations. A total of fewer than 200 TCR beta chains were listed by the study as associated with cytomegalovirus. Because counts were too low, around 18 rarely observed V segments, including chromosome 9 orphons, were left out of the earlier analysis of some 640 of the donors. In a later analysis, several top co-occurrence clusters were reported to appear linked to parvovirus B19, influenza, CMV and Epstein-Barr virus. The 87-base-pair reads could not distinguish some IMGT-functional V segments, including TRBV6-2 and TRBV6-3, so those segments were excluded. A further reported finding was that TCR beta sequences accurately predicted the HLA-A and HLA-B alleles for most subjects in the first cohort. This cohort had only TCR beta chains sequenced, and the lack of alpha or paired-chain data limited which features could be detected. For the cohort, immune exposure information was limited to CMV serostatus. Most TCR sequences were seen in very few donors, while some public TCRs were found in many individuals. A few of the identified cytomegalovirus-associated TCR beta chains were confirmed in vitro to be specific for cytomegalovirus antigens. The authors suggested that the approach could potentially be extended to other disease states and immunological phenotypes. Cytomegalovirus status was reported to be diagnosed by the classifier with high specificity and sensitivity in both the original and validation cohorts.

The cohort consisted of 650 to 700 healthy bone marrow donors. At the time of sampling, every cohort member was nominally healthy, though immune exposures that went unrecorded were likely present. The donor tested CMV seronegative and was one of the 352 seronegative cohort members. A peripheral blood sample was provided by each donor, and peripheral blood mononuclear cells were used for TCR beta sequencing. The Qiagen DNeasy Blood Extraction Kit was used to extract genomic DNA from the blood cell samples. The germline V gene sets CDR1 to SGHTA and CDR2 to FQGNSA. From its cysteine to its phenylalanine, the CDR3 spans 14 amino acids. The retained sequence is limited to the CDR3, 42 bases, with the frame set at the first base. The germline ends are 11 bases apart after V is trimmed by 3 bases and J by 2 bases. Worth noting for this clone: Its antigen target is currently unknown. No base quality values were provided; no much bigger clone lies one nucleotide off.

The library was prepared using the immunoSEQ multiplex PCR assay. The multiplex PCR relied on a mix of 60 forward primers for TCR Vbeta segments and 13 reverse primers for TCR Jbeta segments. Amplification of the CDR3 region of rearranged TCR beta genes was performed with a multiplex PCR assay on genomic DNA. The amplified TCR beta libraries were sequenced on the Illumina HiSeq System as 87-base-pair reads. In the source study's methods: A later analysis counted approximately 76 million unique TCR beta chains across the 650 to 800 repertoires, and 10 million to 12 million of these chains were shared by at least two donors. Raw reads were error-corrected and collapsed into unique sequences by a nearest-neighbor algorithm in which closely related sequences were merged to remove PCR and sequencing errors. CDR3 sequences were aligned to IMGT reference sequences to assign V, D and J gene segments. For a sequence to be retained, a match of at least six nucleotides was required to both a V gene segment and a J gene segment. A rearrangement counted as productive if the CDR3 had no stop codons and remained in frame with V and J, and every other rearrangement counted as non-productive. CDR3 was defined according to IMGT convention as the region running from the second conserved V-encoded cysteine to the conserved J-encoded phenylalanine. The earlier analysis of 587 of the donors excluded sequences that lacked an unambiguous match to a single V gene segment. In an earlier analysis of several hundred of the donors, V segments were called functional above 56.7% productive rearrangements and were called segregating when the between-donor standard deviation exceeded 5%. A statistical classification framework was built to diagnose cytomegalovirus status from the catalog of TCR beta chain sequences. In a later analysis, TCR nucleotide sequences were compared against IMGT/GENE-DB human TR gene sequences so that V and J genes could be assigned. A later analysis assigned CDR3 sequences and most-parsimonious VDJ recombination scenarios with the TCRdist pipeline. In a later analysis, each TCR beta chain was defined by its CDR3 amino acid sequence together with its V-gene family, and reads without a unique V-gene family were excluded. In a later analysis, several hundred highly shared, low-generation-probability nucleotide sequences were removed to address suspected cross-contamination and a sequencing artifact. In a later analysis, a clonal expansion index for each public chain was calculated from normalized within-repertoire ranks of inferred template counts. In a later analysis, generation probabilities were computed with a VDJ recombination model fitted to out-of-frame rearrangements, and the resulting probabilities were checked against IGoR. A later analysis scored TCR-TCR, TCR-HLA and TCR-CMV co-occurrence with hypergeometric tests, applying a repertoire-size bias correction to TCR pairs. False discovery rates were estimated in a later analysis by permuting HLA or CMV assignments 20 times. In a later analysis, co-occurring TCRs were grouped with DBSCAN, and TCRdist sequence similarity was added when clustering was performed within HLA-allele-positive subsets. For co-occurrence clustering, repertoires with fewer than 30,000 or more than 120,000 public chains were excluded, along with roughly 5 repertoires with anomalous nucleotide sharing. As stored in TCRdb, this immuneACCESS dataset retains in-frame rearrangements with V and J assigned. A fraction of the clones does not appear; measured against another copy, unresolved V genes explain less than half of the discrepancy, and the remainder lacks a known reason. The DNA gave D and trimming, while V, J and clone size come from that table. The sample has about 120,000 clones on record, about two thirds of them singletons. Of the sample, 3.5% to 4.5% falls within the top ten clones.

The chain uses TRBV7-2 and TRBJ2-7, with the D segment identity uncertain. The TCR comes from a man aged 30-40 years in good health and CMV-seronegative. Sequencing was done on a sample of PBMCs. The CDR3 protein is CASSFGSGPYEQYF. The base sequence is TGTGCCAGCAGCTTTGGCTCGGGTCCCTACGAGCAGTACTTC.